This record concerns one T cell receptor beta chain sequence. Method: immunoSEQ multiplex PCR; TCRdb's copy keeps in-frame clones and lacks some. The sample carries under 45,000 clones, over 75% recorded once. The sample comes from a study of blood T cell repertoires in COVID-19. Study-level background: Samples representing acute and convalescent COVID-19 were sourced from the United States, Italy and Spain.

CDR3 length: 13 residues. V shed 8 bases and J 8 bases; nucleotides not matched to a gene: 6. Germline values: CDR1 LNHDA, CDR2 SQIVND (reference sequence). V usage is TRBV19 and J usage is TRBJ1-6; the match to TRBD1 covers 7 bases. This receptor was obtained from a human donor in a cohort sampled during active COVID-19. The sequenced material came from peripheral blood. In nucleotides, the CDR3 is TGTGCCAGTCGCCGGGACAGAGATTCACCCCTCCACTTT. This sequence encodes CASRRDRDSPLHF. Together with reference TRBV19 and TRBJ1-6, the CDR3 gives the full variable domain: DGGITQSPKYLFRKEGQNVTLSCEQNLNHDAMYWYRQDPGQGLRLIYYSQIVNDFQKGDIAEGYSVSREKKESFPLTVTSAQKNPTAFYLCASRRDRDSPLHFGNGTRLTVT.